These T cell receptor beta chains were read from a single sample in a study of blood T cells in healthy people across ages. TCRdb called the 5' RACE reads again in MiXCR, with one record for every CDR3 protein. The data hold hundreds of thousands of distinct CDR3 sequences, with around 48% observed a single time. Sequencing was performed on blood. The receptors were sampled from a woman aged 55-70 years in good health. The CDR3 runs from the conserved cysteine through the conserved F or W. D genes are given only for firm matches. The size field is filled for only some rows; it gives once, few, many or a size class.

size	D	V	J	length	DNA	CDR3
-	TRBD2	TRBV28	TRBJ2-1	15	TGTGCCAGCAGTCAGGCGGGAGCGGCGCAGTATGAGCAGTTCTTC	CASSQAGAAQYEQFF
-	-	TRBV20-1	TRBJ2-1	15	TGCAGTGCTAGAAACGCGGGGAGGGGGACCAATGAGCAGTTCTTC	CSARNAGRGTNEQFF
many	TRBD1	TRBV28	TRBJ2-7	14	TGTGCCAGCAGTTTGCCCAGGGGGCGGTACGAGCAGTACTTC	CASSLPRGRYEQYF
few	-	TRBV6-2/TRBV6-3	TRBJ2-3	14	TGTGCCAGCAGGCGCCGTTCTAGCACAGATACGCAGTATTTT	CASRRRSSTDTQYF
-	TRBD1	TRBV5-4	TRBJ2-1	15	TGTGCCAGCAGCCCGGGAGGGACAGGGGAGACTGAGCAGTTCTTC	CASSPGGTGETEQFF
-	TRBD1	TRBV9	TRBJ2-7	15	TGTGCCAGCAGCGCGTCCGGGACAGGGGAATACGAGCAGTACTTC	CASSASGTGEYEQYF
few	-	TRBV29-1	TRBJ2-5	13	TGCAGCGTTGGGGAAGGAGGGAGAGAGACCCAGTACTTC	CSVGEGGRETQYF
-	-	TRBV2	TRBJ2-1	12	TGTGCCAGCAGGAGACTAGGGGATGAGCAGTTCTTC	CASRRLGDEQFF
-	-	TRBV24-1	TRBJ2-3	15	TGTGCCACCAGTGTGGGGGTTTATAGCACAGATACGCAGTATTTT	CATSVGVYSTDTQYF
-	-	TRBV5-1	TRBJ1-2	17	TGCGCCAGCAGCCCCGGCGGGGTGCCCACCTCCAACTATGGCTACACCTTC	CASSPGGVPTSNYGYTF
-	TRBD1	TRBV6-5	TRBJ1-2	13	TGTGCCAGCACCGAAACAGGGGTAGGTGGCTACACCTTC	CASTETGVGGYTF
-	-	TRBV24-1	TRBJ2-3	13	TGTGCCCCTCCCAACTATCATCGGGCCACGCAGTATTTT	CAPPNYHRATQYF
-	TRBD1	TRBV5-8	TRBJ1-2	15	TGTGCCAGCAGCAGAAGGGACAGGCTTAACTATGGCTACACCTTC	CASSRRDRLNYGYTF
-	-	TRBV10-3	TRBJ2-3	14	TGTGCCATCAGTGGCAGTTCTAGCACAGATACGCAGTATTTT	CAISGSSSTDTQYF
-	TRBD2	TRBV6-2/TRBV6-3	TRBJ2-1	17	TGTGCCAGCACATCCCGGACTAGCGGGAGTTTCTTGTACGAGCAGTTCTTC	CASTSRTSGSFLYEQFF
-	-	TRBV7-6	TRBJ2-3	13	TGTGCCAGCGAAAAGGGATTAACAGATACGCAGTATTTT	CASEKGLTDTQYF
-	TRBD2	TRBV5-6	TRBJ2-3	16	TGTGCCAGCAGCTTGGACGGGAGGGGAGACGCAGATACGCAGTATTTT	CASSLDGRGDADTQYF
-	-	TRBV7-9	TRBJ2-5	14	TGTGCCAGCAGCATGGAGGGGACGGAAGAGACCCAGTACTTC	CASSMEGTEETQYF
-	-	TRBV28	TRBJ1-2	14	TGTGCCAGCAGTTTAAAGGGCAGGTTCTATGGCTACACCTTC	CASSLKGRFYGYTF
-	TRBD1	TRBV29-1	TRBJ2-4	14	TGCAGCGTTGCACAGGGGGCTGGCAAAAACATTCAGTACTTC	CSVAQGAGKNIQYF
-	-	TRBV3-1	TRBJ2-1	15	TGTGCCAGCAGCCGAGAGGGAGTGATTGGGAATGAGCAGTTCTTC	CASSREGVIGNEQFF
-	-	TRBV20-1	TRBJ2-1	15	TGCAGTCCAAATACCGGGATCTGGTCTTTCAATGAGCAGTTCTTC	CSPNTGIWSFNEQFF
-	-	TRBV6-5	TRBJ1-2	16	TGTGCCAGCAGCCAAGATACATTTATCGCGGACTATGGCTACACCTTC	CASSQDTFIADYGYTF
few	TRBD1	TRBV5-1	TRBJ2-7	21	TGCGCCAGCACCGGACTCAGGCTGACCCGGGACAGGGGGCGTCTACTTCACGAGCAGTACTTC	CASTGLRLTRDRGRLLHEQYF
-	TRBD2	TRBV7-2	TRBJ2-7	15	TGTACCAGCAGCTTATCAGCGGGAGGGTACAATGAGCAGTACTTC	CTSSLSAGGYNEQYF
-	-	TRBV25-1	TRBJ2-5	13	TGTGCCAGCTTCGGAGGGGGCGTGAAGACCCAGTACTTC	CASFGGGVKTQYF
-	-	TRBV7-2	TRBJ2-4	15	TGTGCCAGCAGCTTGAGGGGGGAAACCAAAAACATTCAGTACTTC	CASSLRGETKNIQYF
-	-	TRBV28	TRBJ2-6	16	TGTACCAGCAGTTATGGAGTCGTCTCTGGGGCCAACGTCCTGACTTTC	CTSSYGVVSGANVLTF
few	-	TRBV7-8	TRBJ2-3	15	TGTGCCAGCAGCTTAGGGCTAGGAGCAGCAGATACGCAGTATTTT	CASSLGLGAADTQYF
-	-	TRBV20-1	TRBJ2-7	14	TGCAGTGCTAGCGACAGGTATAGCTCCTACGAGCAGTACTTC	CSASDRYSSYEQYF
-	TRBD2	TRBV7-9	TRBJ2-5	16	TGTGCCAGCAGCTTGACTAGCGGAGTGTACCAAGAGACCCAGTACTTC	CASSLTSGVYQETQYF
-	-	TRBV4-2	TRBJ1-2	14	TGTGCCAGCAGCCATAAAGGGGCAGGGAATGGCTACACCTTC	CASSHKGAGNGYTF
few	TRBD2	TRBV20-1	TRBJ2-1	14	TGCAGTGCTAAAAGCGGGAGGACCTACAATGAGCAGTTCTTC	CSAKSGRTYNEQFF
many	TRBD1	TRBV2	TRBJ1-6	14	TGTGCCAGCAAAAGGACAGGGGGGGAATCACCCCTCCACTTT	CASKRTGGESPLHF
-	TRBD1	TRBV29-1	TRBJ2-1	16	TGCAGCGTTAAGGCAGGGGGAACAGGGAGTGGCAATGAGCAGTTCTTC	CSVKAGGTGSGNEQFF
few	-	TRBV14	TRBJ2-5	15	TGTGCCAGCAGCCAAGATGGAGGGGATCGAGAGACCCAGTACTTC	CASSQDGGDRETQYF
-	TRBD2	TRBV4-2	TRBJ2-7	16	TGTGCCAGCAGCCACGATAGTCCGGGACTAGTTTACGAGCAGTACTTC	CASSHDSPGLVYEQYF
-	TRBD1	TRBV27	TRBJ2-7	15	TGTGCCAGCAGTCTCACAGGGGCCCCTCCCTACGAGCAGTACTTC	CASSLTGAPPYEQYF
few	TRBD2	TRBV9	TRBJ2-5	17	TGTGCCAGCAGCGTAAGGGCTAGCGGGAGTCTGGGAGAGACCCAGTACTTC	CASSVRASGSLGETQYF
few	TRBD2	TRBV10-3	TRBJ2-1	15	TGTGCCATCAGTGAAGGACTAGCGCCAGACAATGAGCAGTTCTTC	CAISEGLAPDNEQFF
-	-	TRBV6-1	TRBJ2-7	14	TGTGCCAGCAGTCCGAGTGCCAGTCTATACGAGCAGTACTTC	CASSPSASLYEQYF
-	-	TRBV7-3	TRBJ2-5	15	TGTGCCAGCAGCTTAGGGGGGGCGGACCAAGAGACCCAGTACTTC	CASSLGGADQETQYF
-	-	TRBV7-2	TRBJ2-1	16	TGTGCCAGCAGCTTAGTGTCTGGCGGGACCCCCTACGAGCAGTTCTTC	CASSLVSGGTPYEQFF
-	TRBD1	TRBV29-1	TRBJ2-5	13	TGCAGCGTTGTTATGACAGGGCGGGAGACCCAGTACTTC	CSVVMTGRETQYF
-	-	TRBV5-1	TRBJ2-7	14	TGCGCCAGCAGCTTGGCGGGGGCCGTCTCTAAGCAGTACTTC	CASSLAGAVSKQYF
-	-	TRBV3-1	TRBJ1-1	15	TGTGCCAGCAGCCAAGTGCAAGCGGGAGGGGCTGAAGCTTTCTTT	CASSQVQAGGAEAFF
-	-	TRBV20-1	TRBJ2-7	14	TGCAGTGCTAGAACGGACTACTCCTCCTACGAGCAGTACTTC	CSARTDYSSYEQYF
few	-	TRBV12-3/TRBV12-4	TRBJ1-6	14	TGTGCCAGCAGTGTAACAGGCTATAATTCACCCCTCCACTTT	CASSVTGYNSPLHF
-	-	TRBV6-1	TRBJ2-3	19	TGTGCCAGCAGTGAAAACGCGGCCCTAGCGACAGCTAGCACAGATACGCAGTATTTT	CASSENAALATASTDTQYF
few	TRBD2	TRBV28	TRBJ2-7	16	TGTGCCAGCGACGAACTTAGCGGGAGGAGGTCCTACGAGCAGTACTTC	CASDELSGRRSYEQYF
-	TRBD1	TRBV12-3/TRBV12-4	TRBJ2-1	15	TGTGCCAGCAGCCGGGGGACAGGGTTCGGGGGTGAGCAGTTCTTC	CASSRGTGFGGEQFF
once	-	TRBV2	TRBJ1-4	14	TGTGCCAGCAGTGAACTGACAGCGAATGAAAAACTGTTTTTT	CASSELTANEKLFF
-	TRBD2	TRBV20-1	TRBJ2-3	15	TGCAGTGCCCCCCTCGCGGGAGAGAGCACAGATGCGCAGTATTTT	CSAPLAGESTDAQYF
few	-	TRBV6-2/TRBV6-3	TRBJ2-7	15	TGTGCCAGCAGTTACTCTACCAAGTTCACCTACGAGCAGTACTTC	CASSYSTKFTYEQYF
few	-	TRBV20-1	TRBJ2-3	16	TGCAGTGAGATACTTTTGAGGGAGGACCTCACAGATACGCAGTATTTT	CSEILLREDLTDTQYF